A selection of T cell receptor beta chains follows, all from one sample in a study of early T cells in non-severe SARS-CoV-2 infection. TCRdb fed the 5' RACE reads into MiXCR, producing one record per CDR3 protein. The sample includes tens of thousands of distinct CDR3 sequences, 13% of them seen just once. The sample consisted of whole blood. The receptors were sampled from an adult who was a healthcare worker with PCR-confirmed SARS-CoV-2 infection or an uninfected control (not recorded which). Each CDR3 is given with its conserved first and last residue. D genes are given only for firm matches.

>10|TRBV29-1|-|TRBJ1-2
CRYCGHGYTF
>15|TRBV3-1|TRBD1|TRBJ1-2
CASSDRGPSNYGYTF
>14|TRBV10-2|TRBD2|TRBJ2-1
CASSPAGGRNEQFF
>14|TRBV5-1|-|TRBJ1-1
CASSSAPGDTEAFF
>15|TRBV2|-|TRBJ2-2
CASSDIMTDTGELFF
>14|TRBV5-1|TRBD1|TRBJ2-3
CASGGQSPGDTQYF
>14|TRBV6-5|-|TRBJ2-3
CASNGGAMLDTQYF
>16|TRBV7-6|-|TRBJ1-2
CASSLAGPTGTYGYTF
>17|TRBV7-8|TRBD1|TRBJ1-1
CASSSWDRGGLNTEAFF
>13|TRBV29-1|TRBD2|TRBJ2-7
CSVASGSVYEQYF
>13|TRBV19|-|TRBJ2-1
CASKPQGDNEQFF
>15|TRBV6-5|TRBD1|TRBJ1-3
CASRDGTGSGNTIYF
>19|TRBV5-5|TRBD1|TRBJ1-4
CASSLNRGQGAINDEKLFF
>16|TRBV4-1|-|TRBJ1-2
CASSQVPPGWGLGYTF
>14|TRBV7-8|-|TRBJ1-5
CASSGHTSNQPQHF
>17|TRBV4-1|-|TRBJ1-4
CASSQRALTETNEKLFF
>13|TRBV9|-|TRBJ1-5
CASSVGENQPQHF
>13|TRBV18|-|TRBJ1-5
CASSPNSNQPQHF
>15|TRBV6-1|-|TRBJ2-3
CASGGTPTLGDTQYF
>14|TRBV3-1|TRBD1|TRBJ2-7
CASSQPDRSDEQYF
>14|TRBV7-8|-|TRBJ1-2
CASRLGIADYGYTF
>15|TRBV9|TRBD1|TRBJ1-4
CASSATGGDNEKLFF
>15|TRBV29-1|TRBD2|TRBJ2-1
CSVGLAGVSYNEQFF
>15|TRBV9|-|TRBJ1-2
CASSANIATRYGYTF
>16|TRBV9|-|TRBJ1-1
CASSVAGGDRGTEAFF
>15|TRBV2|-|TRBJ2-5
CASSWGDPIQETQYF
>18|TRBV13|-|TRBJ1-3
CASSLEGTRGPLGNTIYF
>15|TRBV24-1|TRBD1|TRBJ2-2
CATSDDRGATGELFF
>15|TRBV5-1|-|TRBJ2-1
CASSLVLSPDNEQFF
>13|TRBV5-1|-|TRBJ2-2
CASTRSSSGELFF
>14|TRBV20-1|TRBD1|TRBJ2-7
CSARDPTGAYEQYF
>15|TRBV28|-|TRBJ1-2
CASSPPGLANYGYTF
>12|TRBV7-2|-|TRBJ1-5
CASSWGDQPQHF
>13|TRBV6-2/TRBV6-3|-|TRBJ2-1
CASSYVGYNEQFF
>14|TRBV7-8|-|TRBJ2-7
CASRPLGVSYEQYF
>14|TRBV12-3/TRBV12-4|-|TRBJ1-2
CASSFRTAINGYTF
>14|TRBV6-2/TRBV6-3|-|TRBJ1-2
CASYYGTLNYGYTF
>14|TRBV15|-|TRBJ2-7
CATSRDRGSYEQYF
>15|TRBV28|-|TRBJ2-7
CASSSPMTRGYEQYF
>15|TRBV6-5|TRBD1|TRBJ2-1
CASRTTWTGHNEQFF
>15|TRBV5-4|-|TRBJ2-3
CASSLVPESTDTQYF
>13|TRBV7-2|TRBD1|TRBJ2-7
CASSLRTGVEQYF